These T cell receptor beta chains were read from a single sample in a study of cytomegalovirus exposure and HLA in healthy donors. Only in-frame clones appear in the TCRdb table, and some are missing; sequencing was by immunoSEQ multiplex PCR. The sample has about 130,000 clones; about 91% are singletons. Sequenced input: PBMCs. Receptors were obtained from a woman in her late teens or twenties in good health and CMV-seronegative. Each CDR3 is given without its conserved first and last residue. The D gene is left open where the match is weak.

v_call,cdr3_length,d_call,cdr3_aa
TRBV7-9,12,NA,ASSLSGSAYEQY
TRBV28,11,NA,ASSLWTPYEQY
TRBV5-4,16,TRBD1,ASSLVPTTGGSRNEQF
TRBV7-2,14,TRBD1,ASSRGDRGHDYGYT
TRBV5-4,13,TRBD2,ASSLDRGGYNEQF
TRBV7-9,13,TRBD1,ASSLTGGSGNTIY
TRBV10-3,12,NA,AISDPGGRETQY
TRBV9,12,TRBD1,ASSTQGADSPLH
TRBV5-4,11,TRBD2,ASSWGTRYEQY
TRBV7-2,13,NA,ASSSGVQYNSPLH
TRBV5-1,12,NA,ASSFTDRNSPLH
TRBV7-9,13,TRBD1,ASSQGQSTNEKLF
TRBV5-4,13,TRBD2,ASSLAGTRGETQY
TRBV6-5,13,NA,ASSYSDGGTYEQY
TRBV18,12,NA,ASSPYGDNYGYT
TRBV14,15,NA,ASSQANVGAGNYGYT
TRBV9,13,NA,ASSVAPGANYGYT
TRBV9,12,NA,ASSAGQPRDIQY
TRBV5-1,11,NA,ASSSGPGETQY
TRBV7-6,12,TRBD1,ASSRQGVNSPLH
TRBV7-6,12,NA,ASSTRTRAETQY
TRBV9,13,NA,ASSGPGGGNTEAF
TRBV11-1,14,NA,ASSLVWQKNTGELF
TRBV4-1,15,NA,ASSHGAAIVTTGELF
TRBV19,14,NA,ASSIPAGAIAGEQY
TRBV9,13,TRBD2,ASSERGGSPSTQY
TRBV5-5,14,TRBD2,ASRGLAGGPTGVQF
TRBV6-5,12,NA,ASSYLRGIKSLH
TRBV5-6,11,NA,ASTHRVEEKLF
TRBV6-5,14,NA,ASSYWGRTFGTEAF